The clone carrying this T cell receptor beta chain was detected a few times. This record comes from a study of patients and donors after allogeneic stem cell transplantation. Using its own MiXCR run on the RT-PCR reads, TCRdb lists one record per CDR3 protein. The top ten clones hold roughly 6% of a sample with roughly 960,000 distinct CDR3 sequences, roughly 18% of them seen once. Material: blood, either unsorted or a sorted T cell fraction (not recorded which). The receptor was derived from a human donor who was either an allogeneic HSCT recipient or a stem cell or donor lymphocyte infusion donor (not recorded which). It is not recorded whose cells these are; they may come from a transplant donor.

In DNA form, the CDR3 reads TGCGCCAGCAGCCAAGATCTGACAGTGGGGTATGGCTACACCTTC. This encodes CASSQDLTVGYGYTF. The chain carries TRBV4-3 and TRBJ1-2, with D possibly being TRBD1 (5 bases). V lost 0 bases and J 5 bases, leaving 13 bases between the germline ends. Germline V gene lookup returns CDR1 LGHNA and CDR2 YSLEER. CDR3 size: 15 residues.